The 20 T cell receptor beta chains reported below all come from one sample, sequenced in a study of T cell responses to AZD1222 COVID-19 vaccine. The assay was immunoSEQ multiplex PCR, and TCRdb's table has in-frame clones only and misses some. The data show approximately 110,000 clones, with 89% seen just once and more than 4% held by the top ten. This material consisted of peripheral blood, taken on day 0 of AZD1222 vaccination. These receptors were obtained from an adult in good health.

V usage is TRBV7-9 and J usage is TRBJ1-2; tentative D call: TRBD1 (6 bases). The CDR3 runs 16 residues. Germline loops: CDR1 SEHNR, CDR2 FQNEAQ (reference sequence). Between the trimmed V and J ends, which lost 8 bases and 3 bases, there was a span of 22 bases. CDR3 DNA sequence: TGTGCCAGCCTCGCCGTAACCGGGACATCTCACTATGGCTACACCTTC. It specifies CASLAVTGTSHYGYTF.

The rearrangement joins TRBV4-2 to TRBJ1-4; 7 bases line up with TRBD1. Germline CDR1 reads LGHNA; CDR2 reads YNFKEQ. The CDR3 extends over 17 amino acids. The V gene end was trimmed by 2 bases and the J gene end by 8 bases; junction bases not matched to a gene: 14. CDR3 loop: CASSQFSQGELKEKLFF. CDR3 in DNA: TGTGCCAGCAGCCAATTCTCTCAGGGGGAGTTGAAAGAAAAACTGTTTTTT.

The gene calls are TRBV6-1 and TRBJ2-7; D remains ambiguous. This CDR3 is built from 16 residues. Trimming removed 1 base at V and 0 bases at J, with 13 bases between. Germline CDR1 reads MNHNS; CDR2 reads SASEGT. The CDR3, as DNA: TGTGCCAGCAGTGAAGGGAAAGGGTTCACCTCCTACGAGCAGTACTTC. Translation: CASSEGKGFTSYEQYF.

This rearrangement joins TRBV19 to TRBJ2-2; 9 bases line up with TRBD1. The germline CDR1 and CDR2 sequences are LNHDA and SQIVND (reference sequence). The CDR3 consists of 15 residues. J gave up 1 base and V 6 bases, and 3 bases lay outside the gene matches. The CDR3: CASSRQGENTGELFF. For the CDR3, the DNA is TGTGCCAGTAGCCGACAGGGGGAGAACACCGGGGAGCTGTTTTTT.

The chain carries TRBV3-1 (or the pseudogene TRBV3-2) and TRBJ2-2; D is uncertain. CDR1 is LGHDT, CDR2 YNNKEL, per germline (reference sequence). This CDR3 is built from 16 residues. V was pared by 0 bases and J by 6 bases, with 14 bases between. This chain's CDR3 is CASSQDWAVGAGELFF. Written as DNA, the CDR3 is TGTGCCAGCAGCCAAGATTGGGCAGTTGGTGCCGGGGAGCTGTTTTTT.

J is TRBJ2-3 and V is TRBV5-4; 9 bases map to TRBD2. Germline V gene sequence: CDR1 SGHNT, CDR2 YYREEE (reference sequence). Losses at the gene ends were 0 bases for V and 7 bases for J; bases not matched to a gene: 6. The CDR3 sequence is 15 residues long. CDR3 nucleotide sequence: TGTGCCAGCAGCTTGGACGGCGGGGGGGCGAATACGCAGTATTTT. It encodes CASSLDGGGANTQYF.

This clone was seen a few times. The rearrangement joins TRBV11-2 to TRBJ1-1, with D hard to call. The CDR3 sequence is 14 residues long. The germline V and J ends were trimmed by 2 bases and 1 base, with 8 bases remaining between them. Germline-derived CDR1 and CDR2 are SGHAT and FQNNGV. CDR3 protein: CASSLTLGNTEAFF. The CDR3 coding sequence is TGTGCCAGCAGCTTAACGTTAGGGAACACTGAAGCTTTCTTT.

This clone has more than one count but fewer than ten. In the same sample, other DNA sequences code for this CDR3. The chain carries TRBV7-2 and TRBJ2-1; D gene ambiguous. The germline V gene has CDR1 SGHTA and CDR2 FQGNSA. The CDR3 covers 11 residues. V was cut by 3 bases and J by 7 bases, with 4 bases left in between. The CDR3 coding sequence is TGTGCCAGCAGCTTTTATAATGAGCAGTTCTTC. Amino acids: CASSFYNEQFF.

The chain combines TRBV4-2 with TRBJ2-1; 8 bases align to TRBD1. This CDR3 spans 16 amino acids. V lost 0 bases, J lost 5 bases, and 6 bases stayed unmatched. Germline-derived CDR1 and CDR2 are LGHNA and YNFKEQ. CDR3 loop: CASSQEVGQADNEQFF. In DNA, the CDR3 is TGTGCCAGCAGCCAAGAAGTGGGACAGGCCGACAATGAGCAGTTCTTC.

The rearrangement joins TRBV11-2 to TRBJ1-1; 7 bases align to TRBD1. V dropped 5 bases and J dropped 9; count of bases not matched to a gene: 12. CDR3 length: 14 amino acids. Germline values: CDR1 SGHAT, CDR2 FQNNGV. The CDR3 nucleotides are TGTGCCAGCAGCACCGGGACAGACGGAAACCAAGCTTTCTTT. The encoded protein is CASSTGTDGNQAFF.

This clone was recorded once. This rearrangement joins TRBV24-1 to TRBJ2-1; weak D call: TRBD1 (5 bases). V lost 0 bases, J lost 11 bases, and 10 bases lay in between. The germline CDR1 and CDR2 sequences are KGHDR and SFDVKD. The CDR3 length is 13 residues. CDR3 bases: TGTGCCACCAGTGATTTGTCCACAGGAAAGCAGTTCTTC. As protein: CATSDLSTGKQFF.

The DNA for the CDR3 is TGTGCCAGCAGAACCAACACCGGGGAGCTGTTTTTT. Translating it yields CASRTNTGELFF. V is TRBV7-8 and J is TRBJ2-2; D remains ambiguous. This CDR3 is 12 amino acids long. With 6 bases removed from V and 2 bases from J, the gap between germline ends came to 4 bases. Germline-derived CDR1 and CDR2 are SGHVS and FQNEAQ.

The chain employs TRBV7-2 and TRBJ2-2; 10 bases are shared with TRBD2. With 5 bases clipped from V and 6 bases from J, the junction kept 3 bases outside the gene matches. The CDR3 has 14 amino acids. CDR1 and CDR2 from the germline V gene are SGHTA and FQGNSA. This CDR3 reads CASSIGLAAGELFF. DNA of the CDR3: TGTGCCAGCAGCATTGGACTAGCGGCCGGGGAGCTGTTTTTT.

This clone has a single count. This chain links TRBV5-4 with TRBJ2-1, with TRBD1 matching 9 bases. Trimming cost V 4 bases and J 2 bases; bases outside gene matches: 4. Germline assignment: CDR1 SGHNT and CDR2 YYREEE (reference sequence). This CDR3 has 15 residues. CDR3 protein: CASSLTGGTYNEQFF. The DNA for the CDR3 is TGTGCCAGCAGCCTGACAGGGGGTACCTACAATGAGCAGTTCTTC.

This clone has only one observation. V gene TRBV3-1 (or the pseudogene TRBV3-2) combines with J gene TRBJ2-3; TRBD2 is a possible D gene (5 bases). There are 14 residues in the CDR3. The germline V gene has CDR1 LGHDT and CDR2 YNNKEL (reference sequence). V lost 0 bases and J lost 6, with 10 bases in between. The CDR3 sequence is CASSQDRGGDTQYF. CDR3 in DNA: TGTGCCAGCAGCCAAGATCGGGGTGGCGATACGCAGTATTTT.

The chain couples TRBV6-5 to TRBJ2-1; D remains unclear. CDR3 length: 11 amino acids. Trimming removed 6 bases from V and 7 bases from J, with 7 bases in between. CDR1 and CDR2 (germline): MNHEY, SVGAGI. This chain's CDR3 is CASRERNEQFF. Written as DNA, the CDR3 is TGTGCCAGCAGGGAGAGGAATGAGCAGTTCTTC.

V gene TRBV29-1 combines with J gene TRBJ1-3; D is ambiguous. Per the germline V gene, CDR1 is SQVTM and CDR2 is ANQGSEA. The germline V and J ends were trimmed by 2 bases and 4 bases, with 3 bases remaining between them. There are 11 residues in the CDR3. The DNA of the CDR3 is TGCAGCGTTGAAAGGGGAAACACCATATATTTT. Translation gives CSVERGNTIYF. Full variable domain (missing parts from reference TRBV29-1 and TRBJ1-3): SAVISQKPSRDICQRGTSLTIQCQVDSQVTMMFWYRQQPGQSLTLIATANQGSEATYESGFVIDKFPISRPNLTFSTLTVSNMSPEDSSIYLCSVERGNTIYFGEGSWLTVV.

This chain uses TRBV24-1 with TRBJ2-4; no clear D gene. CDR1 and CDR2 (germline): KGHDR, SFDVKD. V lost 3 bases and J 6 bases, leaving 8 bases between the germline ends. The CDR3 is made up of 13 amino acids. The CDR3 loop reads CATSDPTLNIQYF. CDR3 DNA sequence: TGTGCCACCAGTGATCCGACCCTAAACATTCAGTACTTC.

The rearrangement joins TRBV10-3 to TRBJ1-2; maybe TRBD1 (5 bases). V was clipped by 0 bases and J by 7 bases, with 9 bases between them. Germline CDR1 ENHRY, CDR2 SYGVKD. This CDR3 comprises 13 residues. CDR3 bases: TGTGCCATCAGTGAGTCGTGGGGGTCTGGCTACACCTTC. Translated: CAISESWGSGYTF.

The rearrangement uses TRBV9 and TRBJ1-1; TRBD1 is a possible D gene (5 bases). Deletions cut 4 bases from V and 0 bases from J, with 16 bases between. The CDR3 extends over 16 amino acids. Germline CDR1 SGDLS, CDR2 YYNGEE. For the CDR3, the DNA is TGTGCCAGCAGCCCACCGGGGCACACCATGAACACTGAAGCTTTCTTT. Its translation is CASSPPGHTMNTEAFF.